Following are 31 T cell receptor beta chains from one sample sequenced in a study of blood T cell repertoires in COVID-19. Produced via immunoSEQ multiplex PCR; TCRdb's table is partial and in-frame only. There are 250,000 to 350,000 clones in the sample; 89% occur only once, and around 12% lies in the top ten. The sequencing sample was made of peripheral blood. These receptors came from a woman aged 55-69 years with acute or convalescent COVID-19.

This chain connects TRBV15 to TRBJ1-5; D ambiguous. The CDR3 loop spans 16 amino acids. The germline gives CDR1 LNHNV, CDR2 YYDKDF (reference sequence). V lost 1 base, J lost 0 bases, and 10 bases lay in between. CDR3 loop: CATSRGVRDSNQPQHF. As DNA, the CDR3 is TGTGCCACCAGCAGAGGGGTCCGGGATAGCAATCAGCCCCAGCATTTT. Looking up the rest from reference TRBV15 and TRBJ1-5 gives the full variable domain: DAMVIQNPRYQVTQFGKPVTLSCSQTLNHNVMYWYQQKSSQAPKLLFHYYDKDFNNEADTPDNFQSRRPNTSFCFLDIRSPGLGDTAMYLCATSRGVRDSNQPQHFGDGTRLSIL.

J is TRBJ1-4 and V is TRBV5-6, with 7 bases lining up with TRBD1. Germline V gene lookup returns CDR1 SGHDT and CDR2 YYEEEE. J gave up 5 bases and V 1 base, and 8 bases lay outside the gene matches. The CDR3 sequence is 16 residues long. In nucleotides, the CDR3 is TGTGCCAGCAGCTTGTTAACCGGGACAGTGAATGAAAAACTGTTTTTT. As protein: CASSLLTGTVNEKLFF.

The chain has TRBV9 and TRBJ2-7, with 11 bases lining up with TRBD1. This CDR3 is 13 amino acids long. Germline assignment: CDR1 SGDLS and CDR2 YYNGEE. The V gene end was trimmed by 7 bases and the J gene end by 5 bases; junction bases not matched to a gene: 5. In DNA form, the CDR3 reads TGTGCCAGCGGAAAGGACAGGGGGCACGAGCAGTACTTC. Its translation is CASGKDRGHEQYF.

The chain couples TRBV5-1 to TRBJ1-4, with 7 nucleotides matching TRBD1. CDR3 length equals 13 residues. Germline CDR1 and CDR2: SGHRS and YFSETQ. V lost 5 bases and J lost 5; bases outside the gene matches: 3. Here the CDR3 reads CASRWDRNEKLFF. The CDR3 DNA reads TGCGCCAGCAGATGGGACAGAAATGAAAAACTGTTTTTT.

V usage is TRBV6-1 and J usage is TRBJ2-3, with a possible D match to TRBD2 (6 bases). CDR1 MNHNS and CDR2 SASEGT come from the germline V gene. The V gene lost 1 base and the J gene lost 3 bases, with 17 bases spanning the gap. The CDR3 consists of 17 residues. The CDR3 reads CASSEGVGGAGTDTQYF. Written as DNA, the CDR3 is TGTGCCAGCAGTGAAGGGGTCGGAGGGGCGGGGACAGATACGCAGTATTTT.

The chain couples TRBV7-3 to TRBJ2-3; D possibly corresponds to TRBD2 (6 bases). With 5 bases removed from V and 8 bases from J, the gap between germline ends came to 17 bases. The CDR3 loop spans 14 amino acids. CDR1 is SGHTA and CDR2 is FQGTGA in the germline V gene. CDR3 nucleotides: TGTGCCAGCAGCCAGGAATCTAGCGCTGGTACGCAGTATTTT. This codes for CASSQESSAGTQYF.

The chain combines TRBV5-1 with TRBJ2-5, with 7 nucleotides matching TRBD1. There are 14 residues in the CDR3. Germline V gene sequence: CDR1 SGHRS, CDR2 YFSETQ. The V gene end was trimmed by 5 bases and the J gene end by 2 bases; junction bases not matched to a gene: 6. The CDR3 reads CASSFGQEQETQYF. DNA for the CDR3: TGCGCCAGCAGTTTCGGACAGGAACAAGAGACCCAGTACTTC.

V usage is TRBV13 and J usage is TRBJ2-1, with 11 bases matching TRBD2. The CDR3 consists of 18 residues. Germline V CDR1 and CDR2: PRHDT, FYEKMQ (reference sequence). V dropped 4 bases and J dropped 4; count of bases not matched to a gene: 12. CDR3 protein: CASSSNPPLAGDYNEQFF. As DNA, the CDR3 is TGTGCCAGCAGCTCAAACCCCCCACTAGCGGGGGATTACAATGAGCAGTTCTTC. The full variable domain, with the rest looked up from reference TRBV13 and TRBJ2-1, is AAGVIQSPRHLIKEKRETATLKCYPIPRHDTVYWYQQGPGQDPQFLISFYEKMQSDKGSIPDRFSAQQFSDYHSELNMSSLELGDSALYFCASSSNPPLAGDYNEQFFGPGTRLTVL.

This clone showed up many times. The rearrangement uses TRBV28 and TRBJ2-2; D is uncertain. This CDR3 region has 14 residues. Looked up from germline, CDR1 is MDHEN and CDR2 is SYDVKM. V was shortened by 5 bases and J by 6 bases, with 13 bases between the two germline ends. The CDR3 loop is CASSPLLVPGELFF. For the CDR3, the DNA is TGTGCCAGCAGTCCACTCCTAGTACCCGGGGAGCTGTTTTTT.

V and J are TRBV6-7 and TRBJ2-7; D may be TRBD2 (6 bases). Being an ORF, TRBV6-7 has a function that is uncertain. V shed 8 bases and J shed 0 bases, with 14 bases lying between them. This CDR3 spans 14 amino acids. The DNA for the CDR3 is TGTGCCAGCCACTTGGCGGGGAACTCCTACGAGCAGTACTTC. Encoded protein: CASHLAGNSYEQYF.

This chain joins TRBV5-1 and TRBJ1-2, with TRBD1 matching 9 bases. V dropped 7 bases and J dropped 0; count of bases not matched to a gene: 10. CDR3 size: 16 residues. Germline CDR1 reads SGHRS; CDR2 reads YFSETQ. The CDR3 sequence: CASRGGTGRANYGYTF. In nucleotides, the CDR3 is TGCGCCAGCCGAGGGGGGACAGGGCGAGCTAACTATGGCTACACCTTC.

The chain joins TRBV7-3 to TRBJ1-6; unclear D gene. Germline assignment: CDR1 SGHTA and CDR2 FQGTGA. Trimming pared 6 bases from V and 8 bases from J, leaving 11 bases between. The CDR3 spans 13 residues. CDR3 DNA: TGTGCCAGCAGAAGAAGTACGGATTCACCCCTCCACTTT. Its translation: CASRRSTDSPLHF.

V and J are TRBV5-1 and TRBJ2-7; weak D call: TRBD1 (5 bases). The CDR3 runs to 13 residues. CDR1 is SGHRS, CDR2 YFSETQ, per germline. Trimming removed 2 bases from V and 2 bases from J, with 8 bases in between. The CDR3 loop reads CASSFGATYEQYF. The CDR3 DNA reads TGCGCCAGCAGCTTTGGGGCCACCTACGAGCAGTACTTC.

This clone was observed a few times. The chain has TRBV6-1 and TRBJ1-4; a weak D match, TRBD1 (5 bases). The CDR3 length is 16 residues. Per the germline V gene, CDR1 is MNHNS and CDR2 is SASEGT. Between the trimmed V and J ends, which lost 0 bases and 6 bases, there was a span of 14 bases. The CDR3: CASSEAPLPGDEKLFF. The CDR3 DNA sequence: TGTGCCAGCAGTGAAGCCCCCTTGCCGGGGGATGAAAAACTGTTTTTT.

The V gene is TRBV10-3, the J gene TRBJ2-5; 9 nucleotides line up with TRBD2. V dropped 0 bases and J dropped 4; count of bases not matched to a gene: 6. This CDR3 is 16 amino acids long. Germline lookup yields CDR1 ENHRY and CDR2 SYGVKD. The CDR3 reads CAISESVAGAAETQYF. The CDR3 DNA reads as TGTGCCATCAGTGAGTCAGTAGCGGGAGCTGCAGAGACCCAGTACTTC.

V is TRBV9 and J is TRBJ1-1, with D unclear. Between the trimmed V and J ends, which lost 0 bases and 3 bases, there was a span of 18 bases. The length of the CDR3 is 17 residues. Germline values: CDR1 SGDLS, CDR2 YYNGEE. The DNA of the CDR3 is TGTGCCAGCAGCGTAGCGATTGCGCGAACAGAAGACACTGAAGCTTTCTTT. This gives the protein CASSVAIARTEDTEAFF.

The chain has TRBV18 and TRBJ2-7, with D maybe TRBD1 (5 bases). The CDR3 is made up of 14 amino acids. The germline V gene has CDR1 KGHSH and CDR2 LQKENI. V dropped 6 bases and J dropped 1 base, with 13 bases sitting between them. CDR3 sequence reads: CASSLSRQSYEQYF. In DNA, the CDR3 is TGTGCCAGCTCTCTCTCCCGACAGTCCTACGAGCAGTACTTC.

V usage is TRBV9 and J usage is TRBJ2-1, with a possible D match to TRBD1 (5 bases). Germline CDR1 and CDR2: SGDLS and YYNGEE. V lost 0 bases, J lost 7 bases, and 14 bases lay in between. This CDR3 contains 15 residues. As DNA, the CDR3 is TGTGCCAGCAGCGTAGACCCGGGTGGGGCGAATGAGCAGTTCTTC. Protein sequence: CASSVDPGGANEQFF.

The chain links TRBV29-1 to TRBJ2-5; 11 positions agree with TRBD2. Trimming removed 7 bases from V and 4 bases from J; junction bases left unmatched: 17. Looked up from germline, CDR1 is SQVTM and CDR2 is ANQGSEA. CDR3 size: 17 residues. CDR3 nucleotides: TGCAGCGCCAGTTATATCGAGAGGCTAGCGGGGGGAGAGACCCAGTACTTC. It encodes CSASYIERLAGGETQYF.

This chain joins TRBV9 and TRBJ2-2; 8 nucleotides align to TRBD2. This CDR3 spans 19 amino acids. Per germline, CDR1 SGDLS and CDR2 YYNGEE. V was clipped by 4 bases and J by 3 bases; unmatched bases: 17. The CDR3 region is CASSLYLIPAGDHTGELFF. CDR3 in DNA: TGTGCCAGCAGCCTATACCTAATCCCAGCGGGGGACCACACCGGGGAGCTGTTTTTT.

The rearrangement uses TRBV9 and TRBJ1-1; the D is unclear. V dropped 2 bases and J dropped 0 bases, with 5 bases sitting between them. The CDR3 covers 13 residues. Germline CDR1 is SGDLS and CDR2 is YYNGEE. CDR3 residues: CASSVHVNTEAFF. CDR3 in DNA: TGTGCCAGCAGCGTTCATGTGAACACTGAAGCTTTCTTT.

This chain links TRBV20-1 with TRBJ2-3; 10 bases fit TRBD2. CDR1 is DFQATT and CDR2 is SNEGSKA in the germline V gene (reference sequence). V lost 3 bases, J lost 11 bases, and 14 bases stayed unmatched. The CDR3 has 15 amino acids. The CDR3 DNA sequence: TGCAGTGCTAGTCCGGCTAGCGGGAGTTTGGTTGGGCAGTATTTT. Its protein is CSASPASGSLVGQYF.

In DNA form, the CDR3 reads TGTGCCAGCATCCAGCGGAATACGCAGTATTTT. This encodes CASIQRNTQYF. The chain uses TRBV7-9 and TRBJ2-3; TRBD2 is a possible D gene (5 bases). V dropped 7 bases and J dropped 7 bases, with 9 bases sitting between them. This CDR3 has 11 residues. The germline V gene encodes CDR1 SEHNR and CDR2 FQNEAQ (reference sequence).

The rearrangement joins TRBV6-5 to TRBJ1-3; the D is unclear. CDR1 and CDR2 from the germline V gene are MNHEY and SVGAGI. Trimming removed 8 bases at V and 0 bases at J, with 11 bases between. The CDR3 has 14 residues. The CDR3 bases are TGTGCCAGCCGCCGTGAGTTCTCTGGAAACACCATATATTTT. This encodes CASRREFSGNTIYF.

This chain uses TRBV24-1 with TRBJ1-1, with a possible D match to TRBD1 (5 bases). V was pared by 7 bases and J by 0 bases, with 11 bases between. CDR1 and CDR2 from the germline V gene are KGHDR and SFDVKD. This CDR3 spans 14 amino acids. As DNA, the CDR3 is TGTGCCACCAGGGGGACTTCTATGAACACTGAAGCTTTCTTT. The encoded protein is CATRGTSMNTEAFF.

CDR3 DNA sequence: TGTGCCAGCAGCCGGGGATGGATTGACAGGAGGAACACTGAAGCTTTCTTT. It is translated as CASSRGWIDRRNTEAFF. The chain carries TRBV14 and TRBJ1-1; the D gene is possibly TRBD1 (6 bases). Germline V gene lookup returns CDR1 SGHDN and CDR2 FVKESK. V shed 4 bases and J shed 1 base, with 19 bases lying between them. The CDR3 length is 17 residues.

J is TRBJ2-3 and V is TRBV5-1, with TRBD1 matching 8 bases. J was trimmed by 2 bases and V by 2 bases; bases with no gene match: 7. The CDR3 runs to 16 residues. Germline CDR1 SGHRS, CDR2 YFSETQ. The CDR3 DNA is TGCGCCAGCAGCTTATACCAGGGGGCTGCCACAGATACGCAGTATTTT. This sequence encodes CASSLYQGAATDTQYF.

The CDR3 DNA reads TGTGCCAGCAGCACCGCCCGGACACTCTCCTACAATGAGCAGTTCTTC. This encodes CASSTARTLSYNEQFF. The V gene is TRBV7-3, the J gene TRBJ2-1, with a tentative D call TRBD1 (5 bases). Germline CDR1 and CDR2: SGHTA and FQGTGA. The CDR3 is made up of 16 amino acids. The germline V and J ends were trimmed by 5 bases and 0 bases, with 14 bases remaining between them.

The chain links TRBV5-1 to TRBJ2-5; TRBD2 matches at 10 bases. CDR1 SGHRS and CDR2 YFSETQ come from the germline V gene. The trim removed 2 bases at V and 3 bases at J, leaving 4 bases unmatched. This CDR3 contains 15 residues. The CDR3 sequence: CASSFLAGAKETQYF. The CDR3 coding sequence is TGCGCCAGCAGCTTCCTAGCGGGAGCCAAAGAGACCCAGTACTTC.

This chain connects TRBV2 to TRBJ1-3; a weak D match, TRBD1 (5 bases). Looked up from germline, CDR1 is SNHLY and CDR2 is FYNNEI. Trimming cost V 3 bases and J 2 bases, with 11 bases left between them. The CDR3 length is 15 residues. CDR3 sequence: CASSDRTSTGNTIYF. CDR3 nucleotide sequence: TGTGCCAGCAGTGACAGGACATCAACTGGAAACACCATATATTTT. Complete variable domain (other parts from reference TRBV2 and TRBJ1-3): EPEVTQTPSHQVTQMGQEVILRCVPISNHLYFYWYRQILGQKVEFLVSFYNNEISEKSEIFDDQFSVERPDGSNFTLKIRSTKLEDSAMYFCASSDRTSTGNTIYFGEGSWLTVV.

This chain uses TRBV27 with TRBJ1-2; TRBD1 matches at 7 bases. In germline, CDR1 is MNHEY, CDR2 SMNVEV (reference sequence). J was trimmed by 4 bases and V by 5 bases; bases with no gene match: 13. This CDR3 has 16 amino acids. Here the CDR3 DNA reads TGTGCCAGCAGTCCCTCCGGGACAGCGCTGATCTATGGCTACACCTTC. It translates to CASSPSGTALIYGYTF.